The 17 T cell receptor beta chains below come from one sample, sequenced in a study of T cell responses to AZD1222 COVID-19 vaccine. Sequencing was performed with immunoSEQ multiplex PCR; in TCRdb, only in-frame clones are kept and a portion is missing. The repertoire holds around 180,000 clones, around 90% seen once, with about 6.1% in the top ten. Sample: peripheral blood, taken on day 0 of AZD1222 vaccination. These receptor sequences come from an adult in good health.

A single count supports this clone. The CDR3 spells CASSLDSGRGGMNTEAFF. CDR3 sequence (DNA): TGTGCCAGCAGCCTCGACTCAGGGAGAGGGGGGATGAACACTGAAGCTTTCTTT. The rearrangement links TRBV11-2 to TRBJ1-1; D is possibly TRBD1 (6 bases). The CDR3 sequence is 18 residues long. The V gene lost 5 bases and the J gene lost 0 bases, with 22 bases spanning the gap. The germline V gene encodes CDR1 SGHAT and CDR2 FQNNGV.

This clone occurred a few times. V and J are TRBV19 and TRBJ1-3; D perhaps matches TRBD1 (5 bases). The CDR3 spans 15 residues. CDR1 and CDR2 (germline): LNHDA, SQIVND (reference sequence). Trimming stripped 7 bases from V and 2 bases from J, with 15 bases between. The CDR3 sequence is CASTYSRAPGNTIYF. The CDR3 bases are TGTGCCAGTACCTATAGCAGGGCGCCTGGAAACACCATATATTTT.

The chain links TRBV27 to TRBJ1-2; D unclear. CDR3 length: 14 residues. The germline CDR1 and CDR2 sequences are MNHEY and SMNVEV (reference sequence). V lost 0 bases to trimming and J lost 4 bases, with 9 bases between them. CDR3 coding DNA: TGTGCCAGCAGTTTATCTCCAGCTCTCTATGGCTACACCTTC. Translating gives CASSLSPALYGYTF.

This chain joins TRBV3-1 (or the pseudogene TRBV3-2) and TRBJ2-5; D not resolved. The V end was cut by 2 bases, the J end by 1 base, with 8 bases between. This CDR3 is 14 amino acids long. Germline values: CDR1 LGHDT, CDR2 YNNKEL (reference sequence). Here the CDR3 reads CASSQPGFQETQYF. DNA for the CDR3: TGTGCCAGCAGCCAACCAGGTTTCCAAGAGACCCAGTACTTC.

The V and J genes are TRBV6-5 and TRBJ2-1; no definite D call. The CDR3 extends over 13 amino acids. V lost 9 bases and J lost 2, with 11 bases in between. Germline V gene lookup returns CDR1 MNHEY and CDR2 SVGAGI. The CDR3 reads CASLGPTYNEQFF. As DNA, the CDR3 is TGTGCCAGTCTAGGGCCTACCTACAATGAGCAGTTCTTC.

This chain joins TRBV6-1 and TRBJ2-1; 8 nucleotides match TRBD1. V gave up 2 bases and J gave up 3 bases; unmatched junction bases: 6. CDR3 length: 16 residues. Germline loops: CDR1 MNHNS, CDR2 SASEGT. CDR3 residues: CASSELPGTGYNEQFF. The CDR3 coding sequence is TGTGCCAGCAGTGAACTACCCGGGACAGGCTACAATGAGCAGTTCTTC.

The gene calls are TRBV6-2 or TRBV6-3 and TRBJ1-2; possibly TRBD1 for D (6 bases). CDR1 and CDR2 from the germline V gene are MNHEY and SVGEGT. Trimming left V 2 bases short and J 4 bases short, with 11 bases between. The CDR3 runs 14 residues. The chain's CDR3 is CASSYRTALYGYTF. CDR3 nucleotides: TGTGCCAGCAGTTACAGGACAGCCCTCTATGGCTACACCTTC.

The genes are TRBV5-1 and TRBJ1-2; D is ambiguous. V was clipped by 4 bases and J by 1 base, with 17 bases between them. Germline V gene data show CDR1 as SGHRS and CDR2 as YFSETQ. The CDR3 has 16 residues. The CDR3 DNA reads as TGCGCCAGCAGCCCCCTAGAGGGCCTCCTTAACTATGGCTACACCTTC. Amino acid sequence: CASSPLEGLLNYGYTF.

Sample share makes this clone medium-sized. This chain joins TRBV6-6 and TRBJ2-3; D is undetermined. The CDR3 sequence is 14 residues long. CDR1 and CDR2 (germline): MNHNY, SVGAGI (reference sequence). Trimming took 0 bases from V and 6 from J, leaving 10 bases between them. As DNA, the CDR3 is TGTGCCAGCAGTTACTCAACCTCACGGGATACGCAGTATTTT. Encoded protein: CASSYSTSRDTQYF.

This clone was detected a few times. In nucleotides, the CDR3 is TGTGCCAGCTCAAAAATAGCCCCCGGACAGGGGGCCCACAATGAGCAGTTCTTC. Its translation is CASSKIAPGQGAHNEQFF. This sequence joins TRBV18 and TRBJ2-1; 11 positions match TRBD1. The trim removed 5 bases at V and 5 bases at J, leaving 14 bases unmatched. CDR3 size: 18 residues. In germline, CDR1 is KGHSH, CDR2 LQKENI.

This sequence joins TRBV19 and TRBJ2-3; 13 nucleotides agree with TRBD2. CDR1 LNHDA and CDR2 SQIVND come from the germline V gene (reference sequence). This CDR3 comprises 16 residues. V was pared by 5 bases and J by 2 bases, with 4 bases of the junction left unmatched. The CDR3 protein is CASSFGLAGVTDTQYF. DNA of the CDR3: TGTGCCAGTAGTTTCGGACTAGCGGGGGTCACAGATACGCAGTATTTT.

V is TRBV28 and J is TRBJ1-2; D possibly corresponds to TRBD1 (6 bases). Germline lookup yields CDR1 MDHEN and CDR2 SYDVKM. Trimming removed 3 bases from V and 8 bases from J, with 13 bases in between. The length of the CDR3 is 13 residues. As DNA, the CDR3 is TGTGCCAGCAGTTTTCGGGGGGCGTTCGGCTACACCTTC. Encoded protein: CASSFRGAFGYTF.

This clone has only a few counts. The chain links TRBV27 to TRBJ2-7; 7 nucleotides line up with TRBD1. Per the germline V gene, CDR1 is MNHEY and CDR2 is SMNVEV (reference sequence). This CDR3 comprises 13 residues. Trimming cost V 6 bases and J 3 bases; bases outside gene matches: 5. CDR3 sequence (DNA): TGTGCCAGCAGACCCGGGACAGACTACGAGCAGTACTTC. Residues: CASRPGTDYEQYF.

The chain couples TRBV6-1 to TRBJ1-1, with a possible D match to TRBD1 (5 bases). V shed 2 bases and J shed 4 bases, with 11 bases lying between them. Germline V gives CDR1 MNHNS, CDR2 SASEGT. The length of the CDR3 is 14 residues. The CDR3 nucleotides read TGTGCCAGCAGTGAACAGGGTATGGGCACTGAAGCTTTCTTT. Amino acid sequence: CASSEQGMGTEAFF.

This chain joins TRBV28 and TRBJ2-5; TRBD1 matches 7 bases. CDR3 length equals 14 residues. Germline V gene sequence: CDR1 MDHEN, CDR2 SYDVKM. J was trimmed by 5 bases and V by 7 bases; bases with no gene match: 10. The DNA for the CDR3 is TGTGCCAGCACCCTCTCCGGGACAGAGGAGACCCAGTACTTC. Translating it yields CASTLSGTEETQYF.

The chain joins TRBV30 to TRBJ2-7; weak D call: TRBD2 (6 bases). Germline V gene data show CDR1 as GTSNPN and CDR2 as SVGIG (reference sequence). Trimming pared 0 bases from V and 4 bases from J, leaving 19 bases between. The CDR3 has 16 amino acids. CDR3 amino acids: CAWSVAPWRDWYEQYF. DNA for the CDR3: TGTGCCTGGAGTGTAGCCCCCTGGAGGGACTGGTACGAGCAGTACTTC. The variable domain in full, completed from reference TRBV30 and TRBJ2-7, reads SQTIHQWPATLVQPVGSPLSLECTVEGTSNPNLYWYRQAAGRGLQLLFYSVGIGQISSEVPQNLSASRPQDRQFILSSKKLLLSDSGFYLCAWSVAPWRDWYEQYFGPGTRLTVT.

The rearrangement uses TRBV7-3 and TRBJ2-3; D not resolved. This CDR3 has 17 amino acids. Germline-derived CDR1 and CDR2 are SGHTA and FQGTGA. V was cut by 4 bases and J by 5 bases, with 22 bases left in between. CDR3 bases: TGTGCCAGCAGCTCCTCCCGCGCGGATAGCTTAGGAGATACGCAGTATTTT. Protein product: CASSSSRADSLGDTQYF.